The sequence of this T cell receptor (beta chain) was determined in a study of blood T cells in healthy people across ages. Study-wide points: The study lacked donor CMV status, which possibly confounded expanded clonotype changes.

With respect to this clonotype: As yet, its antigen is unknown.

With a J-beta primer mix and a sample-barcoded 5' primer, a second PCR ran about 7 to 11 cycles. In TCRdb, the 5' RACE reads were re-called with MiXCR into one record per CDR3 protein. In the table there are 600,000 or so distinct CDR3 sequences, roughly 21% of which are singletons. The V and J ends lost 8 bases and 5 bases, in that order; junction bases with no gene match: 3. Germline assignment: CDR1 MDHEN and CDR2 SYDVKM. The CDR3 covers 13 residues. This chain links TRBV28 with TRBJ2-1; TRBD2 agrees at 10 bases. Material: blood. The TCR sequence derives from an older man in good health. Written as DNA, the CDR3 is TGTGCCAGCGGCGGACTAGCGGACAATGAGCAGTTCTTC. As protein: CASGGLADNEQFF.